The rows below give T cell receptor beta chains drawn from one sample of a study of blood T cell repertoires in COVID-19. This table comes from immunoSEQ multiplex PCR, and its TCRdb copy is limited to in-frame clones, with some not included. The sample includes about 160,000 clones, 80% to 90% of them seen just once. The material sequenced was peripheral blood. Source of these receptors: a man in his forties with acute or convalescent COVID-19. Each CDR3 is given without its conserved first and last residue.

>TRBJ1-2|TRBV21-1|10
ASSPGNYGYT
>TRBJ1-1|TRBV14|10
ASSLRLTEAF
>TRBJ1-1|TRBV5-1|15
ASSLVGQGAPNTEAF
>TRBJ2-1|TRBV2|13
ASKSGTGDYNEQF
>TRBJ1-1|TRBV9|12
ASSPFDRGAEAF
>TRBJ2-3|TRBV4-3|15
ASSQDLAGAEGDTQY
>TRBJ2-7|TRBV28|14
ASSFVRGTGGYEQY
>TRBJ2-2|TRBV6-5|13
ASSKPGQGAGELF
>TRBJ2-7|TRBV30|12
AWSGSGADYEQY
>TRBJ1-6|TRBV2|12
ASTAGTGFSPLH
>TRBJ2-5|TRBV13|16
ASSLRAPFGGLQETQY
>TRBJ2-7|TRBV13|10
ASSLEGHGPY
>TRBJ2-3|TRBV30|15
AWSSSFAGGLTDTQY
>TRBJ1-6|TRBV6-5|12
ASRSTGDGSPLH
>TRBJ2-2|TRBV21-1|14
ASSKDGDAEAGELF